The 10 T cell receptor beta chains in this list originate from one sample, sequenced in a study of vaccination effects on CD4 cells after COVID-19. Generated by immunoSEQ multiplex PCR, the TCRdb table keeps only in-frame clones and is missing some. The sample includes about 70,000 clones, over 60% of them seen just once. Antigen-specific CD4+ T cells were first expanded with viral peptide pools by the ViraFEST assay and only then sequenced. Having been cultured for about ten days, the cells underwent CD4+ T cell isolation. Their SARS-CoV-2 infection, verified by PCR, occurred between March and December 2020. These TCRs are of unknown antigen specificity. Sample: CD4+ T cells from PBMCs cultured with HIV peptides, taken before COVID-19 vaccination. The sample's subset: HIV-1 Nef peptide pool negative control/reference culture. These receptors were taken from a human donor who had a prior SARS-CoV-2 infection.

The gene calls are TRBV2 and TRBJ2-7; 8 nucleotides agree with TRBD1. With V trimmed by 5 bases and J by 4 bases, 7 bases remained unmatched. The CDR3 has 14 residues. From germline, CDR1 is SNHLY and CDR2 FYNNEI. CDR3 loop: CASSSQGAMYEQYF. The CDR3 DNA is TGTGCCAGCAGTAGCCAGGGGGCAATGTACGAGCAGTACTTC.

This clone was observed once. The V call is TRBV18, the J call TRBJ2-5, with unresolved D. CDR1 is KGHSH, CDR2 LQKENI, per germline. The CDR3 length is 14 residues. V lost 1 base and J 5 bases, leaving 11 bases between the germline ends. The CDR3 bases are TGTGCCAGCTCACCACGGGCAACGAGGGAGACCCAGTACTTC. The encoded protein is CASSPRATRETQYF. Looking up the rest from reference TRBV18 and TRBJ2-5 gives the full variable domain: NAGVMQNPRHLVRRRGQEARLRCSPMKGHSHVYWYRQLPEEGLKFMVYLQKENIIDESGMPKERFSAEFPKEGPSILRIQQVVRGDSAAYFCASSPRATRETQYFGPGTRLLVL.

This clone has more than one count but fewer than ten. CDR3 residues: CASSRQGPQPQHF. For the CDR3, the DNA is TGTGCCAGTAGTCGACAGGGCCCTCAGCCCCAGCATTTT. The V and J genes are TRBV19 and TRBJ1-5; 7 positions match TRBD1. This CDR3 comprises 13 residues. Germline values: CDR1 LNHDA, CDR2 SQIVND (reference sequence). Trimming removed 5 bases from V and 6 bases from J; junction bases left unmatched: 4.

The gene calls are TRBV25-1 and TRBJ2-7; D possibly corresponds to TRBD2 (6 bases). This CDR3 spans 14 amino acids. Trimming shortened V by 4 bases and J by 2 bases, and 12 bases separated the two germline ends. The germline V gene has CDR1 MGHDK and CDR2 SYGVNS. Here the CDR3 reads CASSAVGGTYEQYF. In nucleotides, the CDR3 is TGTGCCAGCAGTGCGGTTGGGGGGACCTACGAGCAGTACTTC.

This clone has just a few counts. V and J are TRBV2 and TRBJ2-3; 12 nucleotides agree with TRBD2. V shed 3 bases, J shed 5 bases, and the junction held 3 bases outside the gene matches. Looked up from germline, CDR1 is SNHLY and CDR2 is FYNNEI. The CDR3 consists of 15 residues. This chain's CDR3 is CASSELGLAGDTQYF. DNA of the CDR3: TGTGCCAGCAGTGAGTTGGGACTAGCGGGAGATACGCAGTATTTT.

The rearrangement uses TRBV27 and TRBJ2-6; D not certain. V was cut by 0 bases and J by 0 bases, with 12 bases left in between. The germline gives CDR1 MNHEY, CDR2 SMNVEV (reference sequence). The CDR3 spans 18 residues. The CDR3 DNA follows: TGTGCCAGCAGTTTATCTTTTTACGTAGGCTCTGGGGCCAACGTCCTGACTTTC. Translated: CASSLSFYVGSGANVLTF. The variable domain in full, completed from reference TRBV27 and TRBJ2-6, reads EAQVTQNPRYLITVTGKKLTVTCSQNMNHEYMSWYRQDPGLGLRQIYYSMNVEVTDKGDVPEGYKVSRKEKRNFPLILESPSPNQTSLYFCASSLSFYVGSGANVLTFGAGSRLTVL.

CDR3 sequence (DNA): TGTGCCAGCAGCCAGGGACTAGCGGGAGGGCCACGGAATGAGCAGTTCTTC. It translates to CASSQGLAGGPRNEQFF. This chain connects TRBV5-4 to TRBJ2-1, with 16 positions matching TRBD2. Trimming took 4 bases from V and 7 from J; bases not matched to a gene: 8. The CDR3 contains 17 residues. Germline loops: CDR1 SGHNT, CDR2 YYREEE (reference sequence).

The rearrangement links TRBV3-1 (or the pseudogene TRBV3-2) to TRBJ2-3; 10 nucleotides match TRBD2. CDR1 LGHDT and CDR2 YNNKEL come from the germline V gene (reference sequence). After removal of 0 bases from V and 4 bases from J, the junction contained 7 bases not matched to a gene. CDR3 size: 17 residues. The CDR3 reads CASSQEVSSGRPDTQYF. In DNA form, the CDR3 reads TGTGCCAGCAGCCAAGAGGTCTCTAGCGGGAGACCAGATACGCAGTATTTT.

The J gene is TRBJ1-1, the V gene TRBV5-1; D perhaps matches TRBD1 (6 bases). Trimming stripped 1 base from V and 0 bases from J, with 19 bases between. Germline loops: CDR1 SGHRS, CDR2 YFSETQ. CDR3 length equals 18 residues. CDR3 bases: TGCGCCAGCAGCTTGTTGGGCCCCCGACAGGACATGAACACTGAAGCTTTCTTT. This encodes CASSLLGPRQDMNTEAFF. The whole variable domain, remainder taken from reference TRBV5-1 and TRBJ1-1, is KAGVTQTPRYLIKTRGQQVTLSCSPISGHRSVSWYQQTPGQGLQFLFEYFSETQRNKGNFPGRFSGRQFSNSRSEMNVSTLELGDSALYLCASSLLGPRQDMNTEAFFGQGTRLTVV.

V and J are TRBV7-2 and TRBJ2-2; D unresolved. The V gene lost 2 bases and the J gene lost 0 bases, with 4 bases spanning the gap. The CDR3 consists of 14 residues. CDR1 and CDR2 (germline): SGHTA, FQGNSA. The CDR3 is CASSLRTNTGELFF. DNA of the CDR3: TGTGCCAGCAGCTTACGTACGAACACCGGGGAGCTGTTTTTT.